These T cell receptor beta chains were read from a single sample in a study of OX40 agonist ivuxolimab in advanced cancers. Clones were sequenced by immunoSEQ multiplex PCR, and TCRdb holds only the in-frame ones, with some missing. The sample has roughly 41,000 clones; roughly 86% are singletons. Source: CD4+ or CD8+ T cells sorted from blood, taken in a trial of the OX40 agonist ivuxolimab. All receptors come from an adult with an advanced solid tumor such as melanoma, head and neck, liver or kidney cancer. Each CDR3 is given with its conserved first and last residue. Each record gives: clone size, J gene, CDR3 length, D gene, V gene, CDR3 DNA, CDR3 protein. A D gene is named only where the DNA matches it firmly. Clone size is shown for a subset of rows, as once, few, many or a class of expanded clone.

clone size: NA; J gene: TRBJ2-3; CDR3 length: 14; D gene: NA; V gene: TRBV5-1; CDR3 DNA: TGCGCCAGCAGCTTGTGGGACGGGGAAGATACGCAGTATTTT; CDR3 protein: CASSLWDGEDTQYF
clone size: few; J gene: TRBJ2-7; CDR3 length: 15; D gene: TRBD1; V gene: TRBV6-1; CDR3 DNA: TGTGCCAGCAGTGACAGGACAGGGAGCTCCTACGAGCAGTACTTC; CDR3 protein: CASSDRTGSSYEQYF
clone size: NA; J gene: TRBJ2-4; CDR3 length: 15; D gene: TRBD1; V gene: TRBV14; CDR3 DNA: TGTGCCAGCAGCCAAGATGAGACAGGGAAAAACATTCAGTACTTC; CDR3 protein: CASSQDETGKNIQYF
clone size: NA; J gene: TRBJ2-5; CDR3 length: 16; D gene: NA; V gene: TRBV5-1; CDR3 DNA: TGCGCCAGCAGCTTAGTCCCGAAACAGGGCCAAGAGACCCAGTACTTC; CDR3 protein: CASSLVPKQGQETQYF
clone size: once; J gene: TRBJ1-1; CDR3 length: 15; D gene: TRBD1; V gene: TRBV6-6; CDR3 DNA: TGTGCCAGCAGTTACGGGACAGGGGTCAACACTGAAGCTTTCTTT; CDR3 protein: CASSYGTGVNTEAFF
clone size: NA; J gene: TRBJ2-7; CDR3 length: 16; D gene: TRBD2; V gene: TRBV4-2; CDR3 DNA: TGTGCCAGCAGCCATGATGGGACTAGCGGGGGCTACGAGCAGTACTTC; CDR3 protein: CASSHDGTSGGYEQYF
clone size: NA; J gene: TRBJ1-1; CDR3 length: 10; D gene: NA; V gene: TRBV20-1; CDR3 DNA: TGCAGTGCTAGCTTACCACTGGCCTTCTTT; CDR3 protein: CSASLPLAFF
clone size: once; J gene: TRBJ1-1; CDR3 length: 14; D gene: NA; V gene: TRBV11-2; CDR3 DNA: TGTGCCAGCAGCATTATGCGAGGGAACACTGAAGCTTTCTTT; CDR3 protein: CASSIMRGNTEAFF
clone size: NA; J gene: TRBJ2-2; CDR3 length: 15; D gene: TRBD1; V gene: TRBV19; CDR3 DNA: TGTGCCAGTAGTATACTACAGGGGGCCACCGGGGAGCTGTTTTTT; CDR3 protein: CASSILQGATGELFF
clone size: NA; J gene: TRBJ2-5; CDR3 length: 12; D gene: NA; V gene: TRBV5-4; CDR3 DNA: TGTGCCAGCAGCTTCAACGAAGAGACCCAGTACTTC; CDR3 protein: CASSFNEETQYF
clone size: NA; J gene: TRBJ2-1; CDR3 length: 16; D gene: TRBD2; V gene: TRBV4-2; CDR3 DNA: TGTGCCAGCAGCCAACTAGCGGGGGGCCTGCACAATGAGCAGTTCTTC; CDR3 protein: CASSQLAGGLHNEQFF
clone size: NA; J gene: TRBJ1-6; CDR3 length: 14; D gene: TRBD1; V gene: TRBV6-5; CDR3 DNA: TGTGCCAGCAGTTACGGGACAGGGAATTCACCCCTCCACTTT; CDR3 protein: CASSYGTGNSPLHF
clone size: once; J gene: TRBJ1-2; CDR3 length: 15; D gene: TRBD1; V gene: TRBV9; CDR3 DNA: TGTGCCAGCAGCGTAGGGACAGGGGGCGCGCATGGCTACACCTTC; CDR3 protein: CASSVGTGGAHGYTF
clone size: NA; J gene: TRBJ2-2; CDR3 length: 17; D gene: TRBD2; V gene: TRBV5-1; CDR3 DNA: TGCGCCAGCAGCCCCCTCGCTGGCGGGGGGGCGGCCGGGGAGCTGTTTTTT; CDR3 protein: CASSPLAGGGAAGELFF
clone size: once; J gene: TRBJ1-1; CDR3 length: 16; D gene: NA; V gene: TRBV5-6; CDR3 DNA: TGTGCCAGCAGCAGGCGGGGGGCCTACTTGAACACTGAAGCTTTCTTT; CDR3 protein: CASSRRGAYLNTEAFF
clone size: NA; J gene: TRBJ2-7; CDR3 length: 12; D gene: NA; V gene: TRBV7-9; CDR3 DNA: TGTGCCAGCAGCGGGGGCTCCTACGAGCAGTACTTC; CDR3 protein: CASSGGSYEQYF
clone size: once; J gene: TRBJ2-3; CDR3 length: 13; D gene: NA; V gene: TRBV6-1; CDR3 DNA: TGTGCCAGCAGTCACATAGAGGGAGATACGCAGTATTTT; CDR3 protein: CASSHIEGDTQYF
clone size: once; J gene: TRBJ2-5; CDR3 length: 12; D gene: NA; V gene: TRBV5-4; CDR3 DNA: TGTGCCAGCAGCTTGGAGAAAGAGACCCAGTACTTC; CDR3 protein: CASSLEKETQYF
clone size: NA; J gene: TRBJ1-4; CDR3 length: 14; D gene: TRBD1; V gene: TRBV5-1; CDR3 DNA: TGCGCCAGCAGCTTGAGGGACAGTGCCGAAAAACTGTTTTTT; CDR3 protein: CASSLRDSAEKLFF
clone size: NA; J gene: TRBJ2-1; CDR3 length: 14; D gene: TRBD2; V gene: TRBV10-3; CDR3 DNA: TGTGCCATCAGTGAGTTCGGACTAGACTTTGAGCAGTTCTTC; CDR3 protein: CAISEFGLDFEQFF
clone size: NA; J gene: TRBJ2-4; CDR3 length: 14; D gene: NA; V gene: TRBV6-5; CDR3 DNA: TGTGCCAGCAGTTACCGGGACACCAAAAACATTCAGTACTTC; CDR3 protein: CASSYRDTKNIQYF
clone size: NA; J gene: TRBJ2-2; CDR3 length: 13; D gene: NA; V gene: TRBV7-3; CDR3 DNA: TGTGCCAGCAGCTTAAGGGGTCGCGGGGAGCTGTTTTTT; CDR3 protein: CASSLRGRGELFF
clone size: once; J gene: TRBJ1-5; CDR3 length: 17; D gene: TRBD1; V gene: TRBV19; CDR3 DNA: TGTGCCAGCGCCCAAGGGCGGGCAGGGGGCAGCAATCAGCCCCAGCATTTT; CDR3 protein: CASAQGRAGGSNQPQHF
clone size: NA; J gene: TRBJ2-7; CDR3 length: 13; D gene: NA; V gene: TRBV13; CDR3 DNA: TGTGCCAGCAGCAGTCCAGGGTCCTACGAGCAGTACTTC; CDR3 protein: CASSSPGSYEQYF
clone size: once; J gene: TRBJ1-1; CDR3 length: 14; D gene: NA; V gene: TRBV19; CDR3 DNA: TGTGCCAGTAGTATAGTCCAGGGGAACGCTGAAGCTTTCTTT; CDR3 protein: CASSIVQGNAEAFF
clone size: NA; J gene: TRBJ2-1; CDR3 length: 12; D gene: NA; V gene: TRBV10-2; CDR3 DNA: TGCGCCAGCAGTGGCCCCCCCCTAGTGCAGTTCTTC; CDR3 protein: CASSGPPLVQFF
clone size: NA; J gene: TRBJ2-1; CDR3 length: 16; D gene: NA; V gene: TRBV10-1; CDR3 DNA: TGCGCCAGCAGCCCTAAGACAGGTCGTTCTAGCAATGAGCAGTTCTTC; CDR3 protein: CASSPKTGRSSNEQFF
clone size: NA; J gene: TRBJ2-2; CDR3 length: 14; D gene: NA; V gene: TRBV5-1; CDR3 DNA: TGCGCCAGCAGCCCGGTAGGAGAAACCGGGGAGCTGTTTTTT; CDR3 protein: CASSPVGETGELFF
clone size: few; J gene: TRBJ1-6; CDR3 length: 14; D gene: NA; V gene: TRBV7-6; CDR3 DNA: TGTGCCAGCACTCGGACTGCCGGGAATTCACCCCTCCACTTT; CDR3 protein: CASTRTAGNSPLHF
clone size: few; J gene: TRBJ2-1; CDR3 length: 14; D gene: TRBD1; V gene: TRBV28; CDR3 DNA: TGTGCCAGCAGTTGGTCTGGACAGGCAGGTGAGCAGTTCTTC; CDR3 protein: CASSWSGQAGEQFF
clone size: NA; J gene: TRBJ1-5; CDR3 length: 14; D gene: NA; V gene: TRBV11-2; CDR3 DNA: TGTGCCAGCAGCTTAGAGGCCAGCAATCAGCCCCAGCATTTT; CDR3 protein: CASSLEASNQPQHF
clone size: few; J gene: TRBJ1-1; CDR3 length: 13; D gene: NA; V gene: TRBV18; CDR3 DNA: TGTGCCAGCTCCCGACAGAGGGACACTGAAGCTTTCTTT; CDR3 protein: CASSRQRDTEAFF
clone size: NA; J gene: TRBJ1-6; CDR3 length: 14; D gene: NA; V gene: TRBV5-4; CDR3 DNA: TGTGCCAGCAGCTTGAAAAATGGAGGATCACCCCTCCACTTT; CDR3 protein: CASSLKNGGSPLHF
clone size: NA; J gene: TRBJ2-5; CDR3 length: 13; D gene: TRBD2; V gene: TRBV27; CDR3 DNA: TGTGCCAGCATGGGGGGGGACGGAGAGACCCAGTACTTC; CDR3 protein: CASMGGDGETQYF
clone size: NA; J gene: TRBJ2-5; CDR3 length: 12; D gene: NA; V gene: TRBV7-9; CDR3 DNA: TGTGCCAGCAGCTTACTCCTAGAGACCCAGTACTTC; CDR3 protein: CASSLLLETQYF
clone size: NA; J gene: TRBJ2-7; CDR3 length: 14; D gene: NA; V gene: TRBV27; CDR3 DNA: TGTGCCAGCAGTTCTATTAGGGGGGCGTACGAGCAGTACTTC; CDR3 protein: CASSSIRGAYEQYF
clone size: NA; J gene: TRBJ2-3; CDR3 length: 16; D gene: TRBD2; V gene: TRBV5-1; CDR3 DNA: TGCGCCAGCAGCTTGGGAGCGGGGGGGATCACAGATACGCAGTATTTT; CDR3 protein: CASSLGAGGITDTQYF
clone size: NA; J gene: TRBJ2-5; CDR3 length: 16; D gene: NA; V gene: TRBV7-2; CDR3 DNA: TGTGCCAGCAGCTTAGTTTCGACGGGGCCCCAAGAGACCCAGTACTTC; CDR3 protein: CASSLVSTGPQETQYF
clone size: NA; J gene: TRBJ2-2; CDR3 length: 12; D gene: NA; V gene: TRBV11-3; CDR3 DNA: TGTGCCAGCAGCCGCACTAGCGGGGAGCTGTTTTTT; CDR3 protein: CASSRTSGELFF
clone size: NA; J gene: TRBJ1-1; CDR3 length: 11; D gene: NA; V gene: TRBV20-1; CDR3 DNA: TGCAGTGCTGAGGACCACACTGAAGCTTTCTTT; CDR3 protein: CSAEDHTEAFF
clone size: NA; J gene: TRBJ2-2; CDR3 length: 16; D gene: TRBD1; V gene: TRBV19; CDR3 DNA: TGTGCCAGTACCCTCCCCGGACAGGGCGTCCCCGGGGAGCTGTTTTTT; CDR3 protein: CASTLPGQGVPGELFF
clone size: NA; J gene: TRBJ1-2; CDR3 length: 14; D gene: TRBD1; V gene: TRBV5-1; CDR3 DNA: TGCGCCAGCAGCACGGGGACAGGGGGCTATGGCTACACCTTC; CDR3 protein: CASSTGTGGYGYTF